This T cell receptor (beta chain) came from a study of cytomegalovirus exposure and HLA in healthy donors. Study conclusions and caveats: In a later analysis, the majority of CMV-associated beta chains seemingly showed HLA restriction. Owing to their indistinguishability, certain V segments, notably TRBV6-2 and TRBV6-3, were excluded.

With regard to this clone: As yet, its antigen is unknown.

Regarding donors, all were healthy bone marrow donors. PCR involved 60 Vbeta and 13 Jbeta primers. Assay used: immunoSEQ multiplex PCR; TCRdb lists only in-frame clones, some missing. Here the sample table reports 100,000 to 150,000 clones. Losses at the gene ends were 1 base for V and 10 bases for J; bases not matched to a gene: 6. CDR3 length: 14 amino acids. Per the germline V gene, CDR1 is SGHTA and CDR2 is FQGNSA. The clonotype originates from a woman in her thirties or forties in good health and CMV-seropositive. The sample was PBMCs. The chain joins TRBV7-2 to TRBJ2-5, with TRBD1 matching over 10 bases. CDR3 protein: CASSLVDRGGSQYF. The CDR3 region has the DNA TGTGCCAGCAGCTTAGTGGACAGGGGGGGAAGCCAGTACTTC.